Listed here are 9 T cell receptor beta chains from one sample, sequenced in a study of T cell responses to AZD1222 COVID-19 vaccine. Profiling relied on immunoSEQ multiplex PCR, and the TCRdb table lists in-frame clones only, not all of them. The sample lists about 180,000 clones, 88% occurring once. This specimen consisted of peripheral blood, obtained on day 0 of AZD1222 vaccination. The receptors derive from an adult in good health.

The chain links TRBV6-4 to TRBJ2-1; 7 bases map to TRBD1. The CDR3 runs to 17 residues. Germline V CDR1 and CDR2: MRHNA, SNTAGT. With V trimmed by 2 bases and J by 2 bases, 9 bases remained unmatched. Here the CDR3 reads CASSDQPTGDAYNEQFF. CDR3 DNA: TGTGCCAGCAGTGACCAACCTACAGGGGACGCCTACAATGAGCAGTTCTTC.

The chain employs TRBV11-2 and TRBJ2-5; the match to TRBD2 covers 11 bases. CDR1 is SGHAT and CDR2 is FQNNGV in the germline V gene. V lost 5 bases, J lost 4 bases, and 9 bases stayed unmatched. The CDR3 sequence is 16 residues long. The CDR3, as DNA: TGTGCCAGCAGCCCGATACTAGCGGGAGTCGGAGAGACCCAGTACTTC. It codes for CASSPILAGVGETQYF.

This rearrangement joins TRBV28 to TRBJ1-2; D is possibly TRBD1 (6 bases). Looked up from germline, CDR1 is MDHEN and CDR2 is SYDVKM. The CDR3 contains 9 residues. V was cut by 8 bases and J by 14 bases, with 12 bases left in between. CDR3 residues: CASGTGTTF. The CDR3 DNA is TGTGCCAGCGGCACAGGGACGACCTTC.

The chain couples TRBV2 to TRBJ1-1; possible D gene TRBD1, 5 bases. Trimming cost V 3 bases and J 1 base, with 9 bases left between them. The CDR3 length is 14 residues. Germline loops: CDR1 SNHLY, CDR2 FYNNEI. CDR3 sequence: CASSERQGNTEAFF. In nucleotides, the CDR3 is TGTGCCAGCAGTGAGCGGCAGGGGAACACTGAAGCTTTCTTT.

The chain couples TRBV4-3 to TRBJ2-7; D is perhaps TRBD1 or TRBD2 (5 bases each). Trimming left V 4 bases short and J 0 bases short, with 16 bases between. The V gene's germline CDR1 is LGHNA and CDR2 YSLEER. The CDR3 has 16 amino acids. The CDR3 region is CASSRGTTPFSYEQYF. CDR3 nucleotides: TGCGCCAGCAGCCGGGGGACGACTCCTTTCTCCTACGAGCAGTACTTC.

V gene TRBV3-1 (or the pseudogene TRBV3-2) combines with J gene TRBJ2-1; possibly TRBD2 for D (6 bases). The germline V gene has CDR1 LGHDT and CDR2 YNNKEL (reference sequence). The V and J ends lost 3 bases and 7 bases respectively, with 16 bases between them. This CDR3 is 15 amino acids long. This chain's CDR3 is CASSHRGTRPNEQFF. The CDR3 DNA follows: TGTGCCAGCAGCCACCGCGGGACTCGTCCGAATGAGCAGTTCTTC.

For the CDR3, the DNA is TGTGCCAGCAGCGACAACAGGGGTCTTCAGCCCCAGCATTTT. As protein: CASSDNRGLQPQHF. The J gene is TRBJ1-5, the V gene TRBV25-1; 7 bases line up with TRBD1. There are 14 residues in the CDR3. Germline CDR1 and CDR2: MGHDK and SYGVNS. V lost 6 bases and J lost 6; bases outside the gene matches: 8. Combining the CDR3 with reference TRBV25-1 and TRBJ1-5 gives the whole variable domain EADIYQTPRYLVIGTGKKITLECSQTMGHDKMYWYQQDPGMELHLIHYSYGVNSTEKGDLSSESTVSRIRTEHFPLTLESARPSHTSQYLCASSDNRGLQPQHFGDGTRLSIL.

The gene calls are TRBV7-9 and TRBJ1-3; D ambiguous. Germline loops: CDR1 SEHNR, CDR2 FQNEAQ (reference sequence). The length of the CDR3 is 12 residues. V lost 2 bases, J lost 2 bases, and 1 base lay in between. CDR3 DNA sequence: TGTGCCAGCAGCTTAACTGGAAACACCATATATTTT. Protein: CASSLTGNTIYF.

The chain combines TRBV1 with TRBJ2-7; TRBD2 is the table's D call and was not checked against the DNA. TRBV1 is given as a pseudogene. The CDR3 extends over 17 amino acids. This chain's CDR3 is CTSIPPGLAGGRYEQYF. The CDR3 DNA reads as TGCACCAGCATACCGCCGGGACTAGCGGGAGGGCGGTACGAGCAGTACTTC.